These T cell receptor beta chains were read from a single sample in a study of T cells in localized non-small cell lung cancer. Method: immunoSEQ multiplex PCR; TCRdb's copy keeps in-frame clones and lacks some. Of 18,000 or so clones listed, approximately 90% were seen once; the top ten hold over 7.5%. The sequencing here drew on peripheral blood, taken before any cancer treatment. The source is a man aged 40-75 years with stage I lung adenocarcinoma. CDR3s include the opening cysteine and the closing phenylalanine or tryptophan. Fields, in order: J gene, clone size, V gene, CDR3 length, D gene, CDR3 protein, CDR3 DNA. A D gene is named only where the DNA matches it firmly. Part of the rows lack a size; the others show once, few, many or a class for expanded clones.

TRBJ1-2 | NA | TRBV18 | 13 | NA | CASSPGPPYGYTF | TGTGCCAGCTCACCCGGACCGCCCTATGGCTACACCTTC
TRBJ2-1 | NA | TRBV30 | 17 | TRBD2 | CAWTEGALAGVPNEQFF | TGTGCCTGGACCGAAGGGGCCCTAGCGGGAGTTCCCAATGAGCAGTTCTTC
TRBJ2-3 | NA | TRBV5-4 | 13 | NA | CASSSPFTDTQYF | TGTGCCAGCAGCTCTCCTTTCACAGATACGCAGTATTTT
TRBJ2-3 | NA | TRBV5-4 | 12 | NA | CASSLGWDTQYF | TGTGCCAGCAGCTTGGGGTGGGATACGCAGTATTTT
TRBJ2-1 | NA | TRBV27 | 14 | TRBD2 | CASSWAGGPYEQFF | TGTGCCAGCAGTTGGGCGGGGGGGCCCTATGAGCAGTTCTTC
TRBJ2-7 | NA | TRBV11-3 | 15 | NA | CASSLATGDPYEQYF | TGTGCCAGCAGCTTAGCCACAGGCGACCCCTACGAGCAGTACTTC
TRBJ2-1 | NA | TRBV11-2 | 15 | TRBD2 | CASSLGGLVGNEQFF | TGTGCCAGCAGCTTAGGGGGACTAGTTGGCAATGAGCAGTTCTTC
TRBJ2-7 | once | TRBV5-1 | 15 | NA | CASSLGRSGRAGQYF | TGCGCCAGCAGCTTGGGTAGGAGCGGGCGGGCTGGGCAGTACTTC
TRBJ2-7 | NA | TRBV5-1 | 16 | TRBD2 | CASRPHGGESGYEQYF | TGCGCCAGCAGGCCCCATGGGGGGGAGAGTGGCTACGAGCAGTACTTC
TRBJ2-2 | NA | TRBV6-5 | 15 | TRBD1 | CASFTGASNTGELFF | TGTGCCAGTTTTACAGGGGCCTCGAACACCGGGGAGCTGTTTTTT
TRBJ2-1 | NA | TRBV14 | 14 | NA | CASSPAGLYNEQFF | TGTGCCAGCAGCCCCGCGGGACTTTACAATGAGCAGTTCTTC
TRBJ2-2 | few | TRBV9 | 18 | TRBD2 | CASSVALAGSANTGELFF | TGTGCCAGCAGCGTCGCATTAGCGGGATCTGCGAACACCGGGGAGCTGTTTTTT
TRBJ1-1 | few | TRBV19 | 12 | NA | CASTEGNTEAFF | TGTGCCAGTACAGAGGGGAACACTGAAGCTTTCTTT
TRBJ2-3 | NA | TRBV5-1 | 14 | NA | CASSPLGGKSTQYF | TGCGCCAGCAGCCCGCTCGGCGGGAAAAGTACGCAGTATTTT
TRBJ2-7 | NA | TRBV27 | 13 | TRBD1 | CAKGTGKGYEQYF | TGTGCCAAGGGGACAGGGAAGGGGTACGAGCAGTACTTC
TRBJ1-2 | NA | TRBV6-5 | 13 | TRBD1 | CASSSDRVHGYTF | TGTGCCAGCAGTTCCGACAGGGTTCATGGCTACACCTTC
TRBJ1-1 | NA | TRBV28 | 14 | NA | CASSTPGRNTEAFF | TGTGCCAGCAGTACCCCCGGGCGTAACACTGAAGCTTTCTTT
TRBJ1-1 | NA | TRBV5-1 | 13 | NA | CASSSDTNTEAFF | TGCGCCAGCAGCTCAGATACAAACACTGAAGCTTTCTTT
TRBJ1-4 | NA | TRBV11-3 | 14 | NA | CASSLESFNEKLFF | TGTGCCAGCAGCTTAGAAAGCTTTAATGAAAAACTGTTTTTT
TRBJ2-1 | NA | TRBV2 | 15 | TRBD2 | CASSEGTSVYNEQFF | TGTGCCAGCAGTGAAGGGACTAGCGTTTACAATGAGCAGTTCTTC
TRBJ1-2 | NA | TRBV7-8 | 13 | NA | CASSLADPGGYTF | TGTGCCAGCAGCTTAGCGGACCCGGGGGGCTACACCTTC
TRBJ1-2 | NA | TRBV6-6 | 15 | TRBD1 | CASSPGQGGNYGYTF | TGTGCCAGCAGTCCGGGACAGGGAGGTAACTATGGCTACACCTTC
TRBJ1-1 | NA | TRBV5-6 | 14 | TRBD1 | CASRKTGGNTEAFF | TGTGCCAGCAGAAAGACAGGGGGGAACACTGAAGCTTTCTTT
TRBJ1-1 | NA | TRBV6-5 | 13 | NA | CASSSTGNTEAFF | TGTGCCAGCAGTTCCACAGGGAACACTGAAGCTTTCTTT
TRBJ2-7 | NA | TRBV27 | 19 | TRBD1 | CASSLRGTGTSFPSYEQYF | TGTGCCAGCAGTCTCCGCGGGACAGGGACCTCTTTTCCGTCTTACGAGCAGTACTTC
TRBJ2-6 | NA | TRBV5-6 | 16 | NA | CASSSRVFSGANVLTF | TGTGCCAGCAGCTCTCGCGTCTTCTCTGGGGCCAACGTCCTGACTTTC
TRBJ2-1 | NA | TRBV9 | 16 | TRBD1 | CASSFRQGAYDNEQFF | TGTGCCAGCAGCTTTCGACAGGGGGCCTATGACAATGAGCAGTTCTTC
TRBJ1-1 | few | TRBV30 | 11 | NA | CAWSVHVEAFF | TGTGCCTGGAGTGTACATGTTGAAGCTTTCTTT
TRBJ2-7 | NA | TRBV5-5 | 15 | NA | CASRKGGTGGYEQYF | TGTGCCAGCAGGAAGGGAGGGACAGGCGGCTACGAGCAGTACTTC